The T cell receptor beta chain under discussion was sequenced for a study of shared clonotypes between healthy human individuals. Points from the study as a whole: As a rule, naive subsets had a larger estimated richness than memory subsets.

Note on this clone: Its antigen remains unknown. Other DNA sequences in this sample translate to the same CDR3.

The CDR3 has 15 residues. With 0 bases clipped from V and 5 bases from J, the junction kept 1 base outside the gene matches. Germline-derived CDR1 and CDR2 are SGDLS and YYNGEE. Per sorted-subset replicate PCR, input was 200 to 250 ng DNA, representing 30,000 to 35,000 T cell genomes. The assay was immunoSEQ multiplex PCR, and TCRdb's table has in-frame clones only and misses some. Among 1.4 million or so clones listed, roughly 98.5% were seen once. Sequenced material: naive CD4+ T cells sorted from blood. Subset noted: CD45RA+ positively selected. This TCR was recovered from a man aged 30 to 39 in good health. The J gene is TRBJ2-2, the V gene TRBV9; 10 bases align to TRBD1. The CDR3 nucleotides read TGTGCCAGCAGCGTAGGACAGGGGGCTACCGGGGAGCTGTTTTTT. It encodes CASSVGQGATGELFF.